This TCR beta chain stems from a study of naive and memory T cell subsets. Study-level results: A clonotype means one alpha or beta sequence, not an alpha/beta pair. Possibly reflecting memory cells re-expressing CD45RA, a few larger clonotypes occurred in naive repertoires, especially CD8. In CD4 and CD8 cells, diversity dropped from naive through EMRA.

After CD4 positive bead selection, the CD4-negative fraction gave CD8 T cells. Comments on this clonotype: Its antigen is not known.

J was trimmed by 5 bases and V by 6 bases; bases with no gene match: 6. Germline assignment: CDR1 MRHNA and CDR2 SNTAGT. This CDR3 comprises 13 residues. Both TRBC1 and TRBC2 were covered by a beta constant-region primer of two equimolar oligonucleotides. Ligated cDNA was amplified by four rounds of PCR with nested alpha and beta constant-region primers and SP2. The cDNA 3' end received a ligated single-stranded oligonucleotide carrying the SP2 primer and a 12-nucleotide UMI. TCRdb fed the UMI-ligation and nested PCR reads into MiXCR, producing one record per CDR3 protein. The sample consists of over 100,000 distinct CDR3 sequences, around 15% of them appearing once.

The sequenced sample consisted of naive CD8+ T cells from blood. The rearrangement links TRBV6-4 to TRBJ1-1; 7 nucleotides line up with TRBD1. The receptor comes from a human donor in good health. This CDR3 is CASRNRGRTEAFF. The CDR3 DNA reads TGTGCCAGCAGGAACAGGGGTCGTACTGAAGCTTTCTTT.